This T cell receptor beta chain came from a study of identical twins. Findings and limits, study-wide: For out-of-frame alpha sequences shared by twins, low generation probability was in excess. Models underestimated TCR alpha sharing (out-of-frame) in monozygotic twins.

Only a few counts were recorded for this clonotype. The antigen is not known. Per the germline V gene, CDR1 is SGDLS and CDR2 is YYNGEE. The CDR3 runs 15 residues. Trimming pared 0 bases from V and 2 bases from J, leaving 12 bases between. Template switching created a universal primer site, and the cDNA included unique molecular identifiers. TCRdb reprocessed the 5' RACE reads via MiXCR and lists one record per CDR3 protein. The sample holds around 250,000 distinct CDR3 sequences, roughly an eighth seen once. This sample was also put to use in a study of yellow fever vaccine responses in identical twins. Turning to that study: Twins reportedly showed a vaccine T cell response that seemed partly convergent and partly personalized.

The receptor comes from a young woman in good health. Sequencing was done on a sample of memory (CD45RO+) T cells sorted from blood. The chain has TRBV9 and TRBJ2-7, with D possibly being TRBD1 (6 bases). The CDR3 sequence: CASSVVKTGPYEQYF. The DNA of the CDR3 is TGTGCCAGCAGCGTAGTAAAGACAGGACCCTACGAGCAGTACTTC.